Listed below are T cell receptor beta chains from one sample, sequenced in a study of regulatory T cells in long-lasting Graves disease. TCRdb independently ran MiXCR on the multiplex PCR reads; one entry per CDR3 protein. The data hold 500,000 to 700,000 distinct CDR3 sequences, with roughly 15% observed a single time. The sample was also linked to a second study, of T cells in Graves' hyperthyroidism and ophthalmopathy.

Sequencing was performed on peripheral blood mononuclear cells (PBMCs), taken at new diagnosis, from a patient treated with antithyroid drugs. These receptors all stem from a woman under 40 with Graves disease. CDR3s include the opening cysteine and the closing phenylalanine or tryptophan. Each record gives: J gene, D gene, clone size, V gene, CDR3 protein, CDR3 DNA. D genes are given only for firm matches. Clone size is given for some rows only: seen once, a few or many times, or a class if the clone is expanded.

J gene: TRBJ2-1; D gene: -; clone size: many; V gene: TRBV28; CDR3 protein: CASSLPSMKQFF; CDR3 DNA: TGTGCCAGCAGTTTACCCTCAATGAAGCAGTTCTTC
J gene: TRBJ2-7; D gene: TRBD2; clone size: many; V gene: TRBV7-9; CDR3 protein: CASSLGSGSLRYEQYF; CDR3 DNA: TGTGCCAGCAGCTTGGGCAGCGGGAGTTTACGGTACGAGCAGTACTTC
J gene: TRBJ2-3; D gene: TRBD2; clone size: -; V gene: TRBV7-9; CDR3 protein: CASSRGSGTTDTQYF; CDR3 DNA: TGTGCCAGCAGCCGGGGTAGCGGGACCACAGATACGCAGTATTTT
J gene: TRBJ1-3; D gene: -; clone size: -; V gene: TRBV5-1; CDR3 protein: CASSSLREPGNTIYF; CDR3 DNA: TGCGCCAGCAGCTCACTCAGAGAACCTGGAAACACCATATATTTT
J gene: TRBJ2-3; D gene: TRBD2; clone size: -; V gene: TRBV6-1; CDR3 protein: CASGGSGRNTDTQYF; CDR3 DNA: TGTGCCAGCGGTGGTAGCGGGAGGAACACAGATACGCAGTATTTT
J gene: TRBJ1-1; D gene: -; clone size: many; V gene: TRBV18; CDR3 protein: CASSPTSKNTEAFF; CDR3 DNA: TGTGCCAGCTCACCGACAAGCAAGAACACTGAAGCTTTCTTT
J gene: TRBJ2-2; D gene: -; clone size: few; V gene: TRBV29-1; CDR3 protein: CSVGSSNTGELFF; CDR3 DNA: TGCAGCGTGGGGTCCTCGAACACCGGGGAGCTGTTTTTT
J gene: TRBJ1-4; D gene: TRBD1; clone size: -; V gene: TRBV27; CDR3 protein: CASRSSGGLREKLFF; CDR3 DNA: TGTGCCAGCAGGAGCTCAGGGGGCCTTCGGGAAAAACTGTTTTTT
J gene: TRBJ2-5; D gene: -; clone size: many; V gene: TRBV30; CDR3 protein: CAWGQETQYF; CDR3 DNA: TGTGCCTGGGGGCAAGAGACCCAGTACTTC
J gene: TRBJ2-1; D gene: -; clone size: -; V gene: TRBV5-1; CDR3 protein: CASSLVTDSYNEQFF; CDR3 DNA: TGCGCCAGCAGCTTGGTGACTGACTCCTACAATGAGCAGTTCTTC
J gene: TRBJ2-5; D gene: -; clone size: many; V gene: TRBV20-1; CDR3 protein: CSARAFAGRQETQYF; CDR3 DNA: TGCAGTGCTAGAGCGTTTGCAGGGAGGCAGGAGACCCAGTACTTC
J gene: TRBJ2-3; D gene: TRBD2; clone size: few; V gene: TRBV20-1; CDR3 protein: CSAWESGRAITDTQYF; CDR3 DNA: TGCAGTGCTTGGGAGAGCGGGAGGGCCATCACAGATACGCAGTATTTT
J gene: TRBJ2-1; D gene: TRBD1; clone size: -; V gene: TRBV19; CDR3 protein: CASGKRQGLINEQFF; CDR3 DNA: TGTGCCAGTGGGAAACGACAGGGGCTTATAAATGAGCAGTTCTTC
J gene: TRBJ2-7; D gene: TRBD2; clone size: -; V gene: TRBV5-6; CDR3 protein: CASSFGRGPTYEQYF; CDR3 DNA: TGTGCCAGCAGCTTTGGGAGGGGACCCACCTACGAGCAGTACTTC
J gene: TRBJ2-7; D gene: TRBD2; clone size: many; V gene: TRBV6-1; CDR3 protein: CASGGTSGAYEQYF; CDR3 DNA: TGTGCCAGCGGAGGGACTAGCGGGGCCTACGAGCAGTACTTC